The 32 T cell receptor beta chains reported below all come from one sample, sequenced in a study of blood T cell repertoires in COVID-19. Here immunoSEQ multiplex PCR was the method, and the copy in TCRdb shows in-frame clones only, minus some. This sample carries over 100,000 clones, about four fifths of them seen once, and the ten largest clones take 2.5% to 4%. Sequencing input: peripheral blood. The receptors here all came from a woman of 80 years or more with active or convalescent COVID-19.

In its sample, this clone was seen many times. The junction and the germline gene differ at one end; a read error may be behind it. This chain connects TRBV19 to TRBJ1-2, with a tentative D call TRBD1 (6 bases). Per the germline V gene, CDR1 is LNHDA and CDR2 is SQIVND (reference sequence). The CDR3 runs 11 residues. The CDR3 DNA reads TGTGCCAGTAGTAGAGCCGGACAGACGTCTTTC. It translates to CASSRAGQTSF.

The V call is TRBV28, the J call TRBJ2-7, with TRBD2 identical over 10 bases. J was trimmed by 3 bases and V by 4 bases; bases with no gene match: 6. Germline lookup yields CDR1 MDHEN and CDR2 SYDVKM. There are 15 residues in the CDR3. CDR3 nucleotides: TGTGCCAGCAGTTCCGGGACTAGCGCTAACTACGAGCAGTACTTC. Its protein is CASSSGTSANYEQYF. The whole variable domain, filled in from reference TRBV28 and TRBJ2-7, reads DVKVTQSSRYLVKRTGEKVFLECVQDMDHENMFWYRQDPGLGLRLIYFSYDVKMKEKGDIPEGYSVSREKKERFSLILESASTNQTSMYLCASSSGTSANYEQYFGPGTRLTVT.

CDR3 sequence (DNA): TGTGCCAGCAGTTTTGTAGGGGGCACAGATACGCAGTATTTT. Protein product: CASSFVGGTDTQYF. V usage is TRBV7-9 and J usage is TRBJ2-3; D possibly corresponds to TRBD1 (5 bases). The CDR3 is 14 amino acids. Trimming took off 6 bases at V and 1 base at J, with 11 bases between the two ends. Germline values: CDR1 SEHNR, CDR2 FQNEAQ (reference sequence). The whole variable domain, filled in from reference TRBV7-9 and TRBJ2-3, reads DTGVSQNPRHKITKRGQNVTFRCDPISEHNRLYWYRQTLGQGPEFLTYFQNEAQLEKSRLLSDRFSAERPKGSFSTLEIQRTEQGDSAMYLCASSFVGGTDTQYFGPGTRLTVL.

This rearrangement joins TRBV19 to TRBJ1-3; no firm D call. V was trimmed by 5 bases and J by 3 bases, leaving 5 bases between them. CDR3 length equals 12 residues. Germline V gene data show CDR1 as LNHDA and CDR2 as SQIVND (reference sequence). The chain's CDR3 is CASSYGGNTIYF. CDR3 in DNA: TGTGCCAGTAGTTACGGTGGAAACACCATATATTTT.

This clone was seen a handful of times. The chain recombines TRBV3-1 (or the pseudogene TRBV3-2) with TRBJ1-6; TRBD1 is a possible D gene (5 bases). Trimming took off 0 bases at V and 0 bases at J, with 15 bases between the two ends. CDR1 and CDR2 (germline): LGHDT, YNNKEL (reference sequence). CDR3 length equals 19 residues. The CDR3 is CASSQDLVQASSYNSPLHF. The CDR3 DNA reads TGTGCCAGCAGCCAAGATCTTGTACAGGCGAGCTCCTATAATTCACCCCTCCACTTT.

The CDR3 here is CASSQAASPQYRGYTF. Written as DNA, the CDR3 is TGCGCCAGCAGCCAAGCCGCTTCTCCCCAATATCGGGGCTACACCTTC. The V and J genes are TRBV4-1 and TRBJ1-2; D gene ambiguous. CDR1 and CDR2 from the germline V gene are MGHRA and YSYEKL. The CDR3 runs 16 residues. Trimming cost V 1 base and J 8 bases, with 20 bases left between them.

The chain combines TRBV28 with TRBJ1-2, with 7 bases identical to TRBD1. Germline V gives CDR1 MDHEN, CDR2 SYDVKM. CDR3 size: 14 residues. V shed 7 bases, J shed 1 base, and the junction held 6 bases outside the gene matches. The CDR3 sequence is CASTISGGNYGYTF. CDR3 nucleotides: TGTGCCAGCACCATTTCAGGGGGTAACTATGGCTACACCTTC.

J is TRBJ2-7 and V is TRBV29-1, with TRBD1 as a possible D gene (6 bases). The V end was cut by 6 bases, the J end by 6 bases, with 24 bases between. CDR1 is SQVTM and CDR2 is ANQGSEA in the germline V gene. This CDR3 spans 15 amino acids. This chain's CDR3 is CSVAKGQQGRGEQYF. In nucleotides, the CDR3 is TGCAGCGTGGCCAAGGGACAACAGGGACGTGGCGAGCAGTACTTC.

On this clone itself: At one boundary the junction diverges from the germline segment, which might be a read error. The rearrangement joins TRBV5-1 to TRBJ2-2, with 11 bases lining up with TRBD2. The CDR3 runs to 18 residues. Germline V gives CDR1 SGHRS, CDR2 YFSETQ. In nucleotides, the CDR3 is TGCGCCAGCAGCTCCCCGGCTAGCGGGAGGACAGACACTGGGGAGCTGTTTTTT. It encodes CASSSPASGRTDTGELFF.

The chain carries TRBV4-1 and TRBJ2-7; 7 bases match TRBD1. Trimming cost V 1 base and J 13 bases; bases outside gene matches: 10. Germline V gene sequence: CDR1 MGHRA, CDR2 YSYEKL. The CDR3 is 13 amino acids. The chain's CDR3 is CASSQVETGSKYF. The CDR3 region has the DNA TGCGCCAGCAGCCAAGTAGAGACAGGGTCGAAATACTTC.

J is TRBJ1-2 and V is TRBV6-5, with a weak D call TRBD1 (6 bases). Germline V CDR1 and CDR2: MNHEY, SVGAGI. The CDR3 is 15 amino acids. Deletions cut 0 bases from V and 6 bases from J, with 14 bases between. The CDR3 sequence is CASSYSKGVWDGYTF. In nucleotides, the CDR3 is TGTGCCAGCAGTTACTCTAAGGGGGTTTGGGATGGCTACACCTTC.

This clone was detected many times. V is TRBV3-1 (or the pseudogene TRBV3-2) and J is TRBJ1-2, with D perhaps matching TRBD1 (6 bases). The CDR3 has 15 amino acids. The ends were cut back, 5 bases at V and 2 bases at J, with 15 bases in the middle. Germline values: CDR1 LGHDT, CDR2 YNNKEL (reference sequence). For the CDR3, the DNA is TGTGCCAGCAGCTTCCTAGGGCAGGGGAACTATGGCTACACCTTC. This sequence encodes CASSFLGQGNYGYTF.

The sample holds one count of this clone. CDR3 coding DNA: TGTGCCAGCAGCAAAACCGGGACAGAAAATCAGCCCCAGCATTTT. Residues: CASSKTGTENQPQHF. The chain carries TRBV28 and TRBJ1-5, with TRBD1 matching over 7 bases. CDR1 is MDHEN, CDR2 SYDVKM, per germline. This CDR3 spans 15 amino acids. V shed 6 bases, J shed 4 bases, and the junction held 9 bases outside the gene matches.

J is TRBJ2-7 and V is TRBV6-1; TRBD2 is a possible D gene (6 bases). Per the germline V gene, CDR1 is MNHNS and CDR2 is SASEGT. This CDR3 is 16 amino acids long. V was pared by 2 bases and J by 2 bases, with 16 bases between. The CDR3 nucleotides are TGTGCCAGCAGTGAATCTGAGGAGGGAGGTGCCTACGAGCAGTACTTC. It yields the protein CASSESEEGGAYEQYF.

The rearrangement joins TRBV11-2 to TRBJ1-6; a weak D match, TRBD1 (6 bases). The CDR3 runs to 14 residues. Between the trimmed V and J ends, which lost 4 bases and 10 bases, there was a span of 14 bases. Germline loops: CDR1 SGHAT, CDR2 FQNNGV. CDR3 bases: TGTGCCAGCAGCTCCTTACAGGGTGGGTCACCCCTCCACTTT. Translation: CASSSLQGGSPLHF.

This chain uses TRBV10-3 with TRBJ2-2, with D maybe TRBD2 (6 bases). The CDR3 loop spans 16 amino acids. From germline, CDR1 is ENHRY and CDR2 SYGVKD. V was pared by 2 bases and J by 3 bases, with 13 bases between. Here the CDR3 reads CAISEPGLWDTGELFF. As DNA, the CDR3 is TGTGCCATCAGTGAGCCGGGACTGTGGGACACCGGGGAGCTGTTTTTT.

V usage is TRBV5-5 and J usage is TRBJ1-2; D is undetermined. Trimming pared 2 bases from V and 0 bases from J, leaving 11 bases between. CDR3 size: 15 residues. In germline, CDR1 is SGHKS, CDR2 YYEKEE (reference sequence). In DNA form, the CDR3 reads TGTGCCAGCAGCTTCAAAACAGTTACTAACTATGGCTACACCTTC. Translation: CASSFKTVTNYGYTF.

This clone was observed a single time. The V gene is TRBV6-2 or TRBV6-3, the J gene TRBJ2-1; weak D call: TRBD2 (5 bases). CDR1 MNHEY and CDR2 SVGEGT come from the germline V gene. The ends were cut back, 2 bases at V and 2 bases at J, with 7 bases in the middle. This CDR3 is built from 14 residues. The CDR3 bases are TGTGCCAGCAGTTACAGGGAGACCTACAATGAGCAGTTCTTC. This translates into CASSYRETYNEQFF.

V usage is TRBV24-1 and J usage is TRBJ2-1; 11 nucleotides align to TRBD1. V shed 9 bases, J shed 8 bases, and the junction held 8 bases outside the gene matches. The V gene's germline CDR1 is KGHDR and CDR2 SFDVKD. CDR3 length: 14 residues. CDR3 DNA sequence: TGTGCCACCGGGGGACAGGGGGATCCTTATGAGCAGTTCTTC. Translating gives CATGGQGDPYEQFF.

This clone has only a few counts. The gene calls are TRBV20-1 and TRBJ1-1, with D uncertain. The CDR3 loop spans 10 amino acids. Germline assignment: CDR1 DFQATT and CDR2 SNEGSKA (reference sequence). Trimming pared 7 bases from V and 8 bases from J, leaving 11 bases between. In DNA form, the CDR3 reads TGCAGTGAACCCGGCAGGGAAGCTTTCTTT. Amino acids: CSEPGREAFF.

V usage is TRBV5-6 and J usage is TRBJ1-5; D call uncertain. The CDR3 consists of 12 residues. Germline loops: CDR1 SGHDT, CDR2 YYEEEE. V lost 1 base and J lost 9, with 8 bases in between. The CDR3 loop is CASSLRLGPQHF. The CDR3 DNA is TGTGCCAGCAGCTTGAGACTGGGGCCCCAGCATTTT.

The rearrangement joins TRBV18 to TRBJ2-3, with 12 bases lining up with TRBD2. Unmatched junction bases numbered 3, after V lost 1 base and J lost 4 bases. The CDR3 is made up of 16 amino acids. Germline loops: CDR1 KGHSH, CDR2 LQKENI. In DNA, the CDR3 is TGTGCCAGCTCACCACGGACTAGCGGGAACGCAGATACGCAGTATTTT. It translates to CASSPRTSGNADTQYF.

The rearrangement uses TRBV5-1 and TRBJ1-4; D is ambiguous. CDR3 size: 12 residues. Germline CDR1 SGHRS, CDR2 YFSETQ. V dropped 7 bases and J dropped 0 bases, with 4 bases sitting between them. The CDR3 protein is CASRATNEKLFF. Written as DNA, the CDR3 is TGCGCCAGCCGGGCAACTAATGAAAAACTGTTTTTT.

The genes are TRBV19 and TRBJ1-2; TRBD1 matches 9 bases. Trimming at V came to 5 bases and at J to 1 base, leaving 5 bases not matched to a gene. Germline values: CDR1 LNHDA, CDR2 SQIVND (reference sequence). CDR3 length: 15 amino acids. DNA of the CDR3: TGTGCCAGTAGTGGACGGGACAGGGATAACTATGGCTACACCTTC. Translating it yields CASSGRDRDNYGYTF.

The chain employs TRBV18 and TRBJ2-7, with D perhaps TRBD1 (5 bases). Trimming pared 3 bases from V and 5 bases from J, leaving 17 bases between. From germline, CDR1 is KGHSH and CDR2 LQKENI. This CDR3 spans 15 amino acids. Written as DNA, the CDR3 is TGTGCCAGCTCACCTCTAAGTAAGGGGAACCACGAGCAGTACTTC. It yields the protein CASSPLSKGNHEQYF.

The rearrangement links TRBV7-9 to TRBJ1-1; D gene ambiguous. CDR1 and CDR2 (germline): SEHNR, FQNEAQ (reference sequence). V gave up 9 bases and J gave up 0 bases, with 11 bases separating them. The CDR3 runs 13 residues. The CDR3 sequence: CASKQSMNTEAFF. The DNA for the CDR3 is TGTGCCAGTAAACAGAGCATGAACACTGAAGCTTTCTTT.

This clone was seen more than once but under ten times. The chain employs TRBV7-9 and TRBJ1-1; D perhaps matches TRBD1 (6 bases). V lost 0 bases and J 8 bases, leaving 10 bases between the germline ends. The CDR3 contains 13 residues. Per the germline V gene, CDR1 is SEHNR and CDR2 is FQNEAQ (reference sequence). For the CDR3, the DNA is TGTGCCAGCAGCTTAGCTTCCGGACAGGAAGCTTTCTTT. Protein sequence: CASSLASGQEAFF.

J is TRBJ2-2 and V is TRBV24-1, with 12 bases matching TRBD2. The CDR3 has 17 residues. Unmatched junction bases numbered 4, after V lost 2 bases and J lost 4 bases. CDR1 is KGHDR, CDR2 SFDVKD, per germline. CDR3 nucleotides: TGTGCCACCAGTGATTGGACTAGCGGGATGGTCACCGGGGAGCTGTTTTTT. Translated, it gives CATSDWTSGMVTGELFF.

The CDR3 spells CASRADRRGNSPLHF. The CDR3, as DNA: TGTGCCAGCAGAGCAGACAGGCGCGGTAATTCACCCCTCCACTTT. This rearrangement joins TRBV9 to TRBJ1-6, with TRBD1 as a possible D gene (6 bases). The CDR3 is 15 amino acids. The V end was cut by 5 bases, the J end by 6 bases, with 15 bases between. In germline, CDR1 is SGDLS, CDR2 YYNGEE.

This rearrangement joins TRBV10-2 to TRBJ1-5, with 8 positions matching TRBD1. The CDR3 totals 18 residues. Looked up from germline, CDR1 is WSHSY and CDR2 is SAAADI. Trimming cost V 4 bases and J 0 bases; bases outside gene matches: 11. CDR3 DNA sequence: TGCGCCAGCAGTGGGCAGGGGGCCTTTTCATCTAGCAATCAGCCCCAGCATTTT. Its translation: CASSGQGAFSSSNQPQHF.

This clone has just a few counts. This chain links TRBV12-3 or TRBV12-4 with TRBJ1-1; D is unresolved. Between the trimmed V and J ends, which lost 0 bases and 1 base, there was a span of 3 bases. This CDR3 comprises 13 residues. The CDR3 here is CASSLAKNTEAFF. CDR3 DNA sequence: TGTGCCAGCAGTTTAGCCAAGAACACTGAAGCTTTCTTT.

The chain couples TRBV27 to TRBJ2-2, with D tentatively TRBD1 (6 bases). From germline, CDR1 is MNHEY and CDR2 SMNVEV (reference sequence). Trimming pared 6 bases from V and 6 bases from J, leaving 14 bases between. CDR3 length: 14 residues. For the CDR3, the DNA is TGTGCCAGCAGCTACAGGGTGGAAGCCGGGGAGCTGTTTTTT. The encoded protein is CASSYRVEAGELFF.